This entry concerns a single T cell receptor beta chain. Sequencing used immunoSEQ multiplex PCR; TCRdb keeps in-frame clones, though not all of them. Of roughly 88,000 clones listed, roughly 90% are singletons. These data are taken from a study of control samples from healthy donors and cancer patients. CDR1 is GTSNPN and CDR2 is SVGIG in the germline V gene (reference sequence). CDR3 length equals 14 residues. The clonotype originates from a woman aged 25 to 45 in good health. The sequencing sample was made of blood. The chain is built from TRBV30 and TRBJ1-5; 7 positions agree with TRBD1. CDR3 in DNA: TGTGCTGTACAGGGGCCCACTAGCAATCAGCCCCAGCATTTT. The encoded protein is CAVQGPTSNQPQHF.